This T cell receptor (beta chain) was identified in a study of blood T cell repertoires in COVID-19. Study overall: Acute and convalescent COVID-19 specimens originated in the United States, Italy and Spain. From T cells, B-cell-depleted T cells, or PBMCs came the material, which was cDNA or gDNA.

This CDR3 spans 16 amino acids. V was clipped by 3 bases and J by 0 bases, with 12 bases between them. The V gene's germline CDR1 is LGHNT and CDR2 FRNRAP. Under the authors' procedure: How many nucleated cells were present was estimated from reference gene primer amplification. Using immunoSEQ multiplex PCR, the repertoire was profiled, and TCRdb retains in-frame clones only, with some absent. For V, J and clone size, that table is used; D and trimming come from the DNA. Of approximately 280,000 clones listed, approximately 84% are singletons. This sequence joins TRBV12-5 and TRBJ2-1; D gene unclear. What was sequenced was peripheral blood. The clonotype was recovered from a woman aged 25 to 45 who had recovered from COVID-19. The CDR3, as DNA: TGTGCTAGTGGTTTCCACTTAGATAGCTCCTACAATGAGCAGTTCTTC. It codes for CASGFHLDSSYNEQFF.